The source of this TCR beta chain is a study of naive and memory T cell subsets. V lost 7 bases to trimming and J lost 5 bases, with 18 bases between them. This CDR3 region has 14 residues. Germline V lookup: CDR1 MNHNY, CDR2 SVGAGI (reference sequence). In its sample, this clonotype was seen many times. Treatment meaning: skin biopsy from PPD injection site in Mantoux-positive individual. Unsorted total RNA, about 1 to 1000 ng, was DNase treated before reverse transcription. Alpha and beta constant region primers primed reverse transcription for blood and skin samples. The SP2 primer and nested alpha and beta constant region primers amplified ligated cDNA in four rounds. TCRdb re-called the UMI-ligation and nested PCR reads through MiXCR, storing one row per CDR3 protein. The sample includes 15,000 to 20,000 distinct CDR3 sequences, about a tenth seen only once; the top ten take over 6.5%.

Source: skin, taken from a tuberculin skin test site. This chain links TRBV6-6 with TRBJ2-7; maybe TRBD1 (5 bases). The receptor was isolated from an adult in good health. DNA of the CDR3: TGTGCCAGCACAGGAAGGACATGGTTTAACGAGCAGTACTTC. This gives the protein CASTGRTWFNEQYF.